The next 14 T cell receptor beta chains were all read from a single sample in a study of blood T cell repertoires in COVID-19. TCRdb's copy holds only in-frame clones and misses some; the assay was immunoSEQ multiplex PCR. The sample lists about 190,000 clones; about 77% were seen once. Sequenced sample: peripheral blood. The source of these receptors is a woman aged 80 or over with active or convalescent COVID-19.

Comments on this clone: The same CDR3 is also encoded by other DNA sequences in this sample. The rearrangement links TRBV5-1 to TRBJ2-7; 7 bases fit TRBD1. The V segment lost 0 bases and the J segment 4 bases; nucleotides outside the gene matches: 7. The CDR3 spans 15 residues. Looked up from germline, CDR1 is SGHRS and CDR2 is YFSETQ. CDR3 bases: TGCGCCAGCAGCTTGGAACCGGGACAGATATACGAGCAGTACTTC. It encodes CASSLEPGQIYEQYF.

The chain uses TRBV27 and TRBJ1-5, with TRBD1 matching 9 bases. CDR1 and CDR2 (germline): MNHEY, SMNVEV (reference sequence). The CDR3 covers 16 residues. The V gene end was trimmed by 5 bases and the J gene end by 3 bases; junction bases not matched to a gene: 8. The CDR3: CASSLNRGLDNQPQHF. The DNA of the CDR3 is TGTGCCAGCAGTCTTAACAGGGGGCTCGACAATCAGCCCCAGCATTTT.

A word on this clone: The sample holds other DNA sequences that translate to the same CDR3. The chain carries TRBV19 and TRBJ2-7; 7 positions agree with TRBD1. The CDR3 consists of 14 residues. The germline gives CDR1 LNHDA, CDR2 SQIVND (reference sequence). V shed 5 bases and J 3 bases; nucleotides not matched to a gene: 7. CDR3 sequence: CASSPQGSNYEQYF. The CDR3 DNA follows: TGTGCCAGTAGTCCACAGGGGTCCAACTACGAGCAGTACTTC.

The genes are TRBV5-4 and TRBJ2-7, with D tentatively TRBD1 (7 bases). V was clipped by 4 bases and J by 6 bases, with 14 bases between them. CDR1 and CDR2 from the germline V gene are SGHNT and YYREEE (reference sequence). The CDR3 length is 13 residues. DNA of the CDR3: TGTGCCAGCAGCCAGGGGGGATCTAGCGAGCAGTACTTC. Its protein is CASSQGGSSEQYF.

The chain has TRBV10-3 and TRBJ1-6, with 7 bases fitting TRBD1. The V gene end was trimmed by 6 bases and the J gene end by 3 bases; junction bases not matched to a gene: 11. This CDR3 comprises 17 residues. CDR1 is ENHRY, CDR2 SYGVKD, per germline. The CDR3 DNA follows: TGTGCCATCAGCCCTGGGACAGCGGACCGCTATAATTCACCCCTCCACTTT. It encodes CAISPGTADRYNSPLHF.

The gene calls are TRBV9 and TRBJ2-1; D possibly corresponds to TRBD1 (5 bases). The length of the CDR3 is 15 residues. The V end lost 0 bases, the J end lost 0 bases, and 7 bases lay between the germline ends. CDR1 and CDR2 (germline): SGDLS, YYNGEE. The CDR3 loop reads CASSVVGASYNEQFF. The CDR3, as DNA: TGTGCCAGCAGCGTAGTTGGGGCCTCCTACAATGAGCAGTTCTTC.

The chain couples TRBV3-1 (or the pseudogene TRBV3-2) to TRBJ2-5; no clear D gene. V was trimmed by 1 base and J by 0 bases, leaving 9 bases between them. This CDR3 region has 15 residues. CDR1 is LGHDT, CDR2 YNNKEL, per germline (reference sequence). CDR3 region: CASSQGVSDQETQYF. As DNA, the CDR3 is TGTGCCAGCAGCCAAGGGGTCAGCGACCAAGAGACCCAGTACTTC.

V and J are TRBV4-1 and TRBJ2-3; D is undetermined. Germline values: CDR1 MGHRA, CDR2 YSYEKL. The germline V and J ends were trimmed by 1 base and 0 bases, with 5 bases remaining between them. This CDR3 is built from 14 residues. CDR3 in DNA: TGCGCCAGCAGCCAAGTCTACAGCACAGATACGCAGTATTTT. Protein product: CASSQVYSTDTQYF.

The CDR3 loop reads CASSAIGSTDTQYF. In DNA, the CDR3 is TGTGCTAGTTCTGCGATCGGGAGCACAGATACGCAGTATTTT. The chain employs TRBV12-5 and TRBJ2-3; D is ambiguous. This CDR3 has 14 residues. Germline V gene data show CDR1 as LGHNT and CDR2 as FRNRAP. V was clipped by 8 bases and J by 0 bases, with 12 bases between them.

The chain links TRBV7-9 to TRBJ1-1; 9 bases are a match to TRBD1. The trim removed 5 bases at V and 4 bases at J, leaving 8 bases unmatched. Germline values: CDR1 SEHNR, CDR2 FQNEAQ (reference sequence). The CDR3 covers 15 residues. The CDR3 DNA sequence: TGTGCCAGCAGCCCGCGACAGGGGGTGGGCACTGAAGCTTTCTTT. This codes for CASSPRQGVGTEAFF.

The V and J genes are TRBV2 and TRBJ2-3; perhaps TRBD2 as D (5 bases). Trimming took off 5 bases at V and 0 bases at J, with 15 bases between the two ends. In germline, CDR1 is SNHLY, CDR2 FYNNEI. The CDR3 is made up of 16 amino acids. In nucleotides, the CDR3 is TGTGCCAGCAGTTCAAACGGACTTGCTAGCACAGATACGCAGTATTTT. Protein sequence: CASSSNGLASTDTQYF. The full variable domain, rest sourced from reference TRBV2 and TRBJ2-3, is EPEVTQTPSHQVTQMGQEVILRCVPISNHLYFYWYRQILGQKVEFLVSFYNNEISEKSEIFDDQFSVERPDGSNFTLKIRSTKLEDSAMYFCASSSNGLASTDTQYFGPGTRLTVL.

CDR3 residues: CATSRDPSGQETQYF. CDR3 DNA: TGTGCCACCAGCAGAGATCCCAGCGGGCAAGAGACCCAGTACTTC. The V call is TRBV15, the J call TRBJ2-5; perhaps TRBD2 as D (6 bases). This CDR3 spans 15 amino acids. V was pared by 0 bases and J by 2 bases, with 10 bases between. Per germline, CDR1 LNHNV and CDR2 YYDKDF (reference sequence).

The CDR3 DNA sequence: TGTGCCAGCACCCTCGTTACGCAGTATTTT. Its protein is CASTLVTQYF. The chain links TRBV2 to TRBJ2-3; no definite D call. V dropped 7 bases and J dropped 8 bases, with 7 bases sitting between them. Looked up from germline, CDR1 is SNHLY and CDR2 is FYNNEI. This CDR3 is 10 amino acids long.

This clone was counted only a few times. This chain connects TRBV5-1 to TRBJ2-3; tentatively, D is TRBD1 (5 bases). The germline CDR1 and CDR2 sequences are SGHRS and YFSETQ. V lost 1 base, J lost 5 bases, and 8 bases lay in between. The CDR3 is 13 amino acids. CDR3 sequence (DNA): TGCGCCAGCAGCTTGTTCAGGGTAGATACGCAGTATTTT. It translates to CASSLFRVDTQYF.